This entry is about one T cell receptor (beta chain). The antigen is unknown. The sample comes from a study of T cell responses to AZD1222 COVID-19 vaccine. Study outcomes and limitations: The reported proportion of spike-specific TCRs targeting unmutated variant regions was nearly half.

The method was immunoSEQ multiplex PCR; TCRdb's version includes in-frame clones alone and lacks a portion of them. This table has 100,000 to 120,000 clones, roughly 85% appearing once. Germline CDR1 is MGHRA and CDR2 is YSYEKL. Trimming pared 1 base from V and 0 bases from J, leaving 15 bases between. This CDR3 is built from 17 residues. This receptor was identified in an adult in good health. The rearrangement uses TRBV4-1 and TRBJ1-1; D is unclear. Sequences were derived from peripheral blood, sampled on day 0 of AZD1222 vaccination. The CDR3 loop is CASSQGRQVTMNTEAFF. Here the CDR3 DNA reads TGCGCCAGCAGCCAAGGGCGGCAGGTGACTATGAACACTGAAGCTTTCTTT.